Given below is one T cell receptor beta chain in context. Original analysis: Amplification of reference gene primers provided the estimated nucleated cell counts. Clones were sequenced by immunoSEQ multiplex PCR, and TCRdb holds only the in-frame ones, with some missing. The V and J calls and the clone size are those of that table, but D and trimming were determined from the DNA. The sample yields roughly 100,000 clones, 75% to 90% seen once. From germline, CDR1 is KGHDR and CDR2 SFDVKD. After removal of 4 bases from V and 2 bases from J, the junction contained 4 bases not matched to a gene. The CDR3 has 15 amino acids. The sample belongs to a study of blood T cell repertoires in COVID-19. Study at large: There were acute and convalescent COVID-19 samples, and they came from the United States, Italy and Spain. T cells, B-cell-depleted T cells, or PBMCs supplied cDNA or gDNA.

The V gene is TRBV24-1, the J gene TRBJ1-2, with TRBD1 matching over 9 bases. The sequenced sample consisted of peripheral blood. The sequence was obtained from a human donor in a cohort sampled during active or convalescent COVID-19. Here the CDR3 DNA reads TGTGCCACCAGTGAGGGGGGACAGGGCAACTATGGCTACACCTTC. It translates to CATSEGGQGNYGYTF.